This T cell receptor (beta chain) was sequenced in a study of cytomegalovirus exposure and HLA in healthy donors. In the PCR, 60 Vbeta and 13 Jbeta primers were used. Assay used: immunoSEQ multiplex PCR; TCRdb lists only in-frame clones, some missing. The data contain 110,000 to 150,000 clones, less than 9.5% of them seen just once; the ten biggest clones take up roughly 1.9%. J was trimmed by 0 bases and V by 1 base; bases with no gene match: 11. This CDR3 contains 18 residues. Germline V gene sequence: CDR1 LGHNA, CDR2 YSLEER. This clone was observed a handful of times. The material sequenced was PBMCs. The chain employs TRBV4-3 and TRBJ1-1, with TRBD1 identical over 7 bases. The sequence derives from a male donor in good health and CMV-seronegative. The CDR3 reads CASSQGGPGTVMNTEAFF. In nucleotides, the CDR3 is TGCGCCAGCAGCCAAGGAGGACCCGGGACAGTGATGAACACTGAAGCTTTCTTT.